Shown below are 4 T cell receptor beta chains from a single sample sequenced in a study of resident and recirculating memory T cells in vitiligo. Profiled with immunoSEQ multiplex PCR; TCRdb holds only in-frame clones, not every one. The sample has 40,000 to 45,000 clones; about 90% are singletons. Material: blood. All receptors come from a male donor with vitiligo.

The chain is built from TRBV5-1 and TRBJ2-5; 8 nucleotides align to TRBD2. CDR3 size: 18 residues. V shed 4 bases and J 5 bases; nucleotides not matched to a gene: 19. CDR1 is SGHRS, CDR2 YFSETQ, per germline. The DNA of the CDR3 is TGCGCCAGCAGCCCCCAGGGGTGGGGGACTAGATATTCTGAGACCCAGTACTTC. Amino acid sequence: CASSPQGWGTRYSETQYF.

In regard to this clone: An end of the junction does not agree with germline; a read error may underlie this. The CDR3 region has the DNA TGTGCCAGCAGCTTAGGGACAGGGGGTAAGCCTAGCCTCCTCTTT. It encodes CASSLGTGGKPSLLF. The V gene is TRBV7-3, the J gene TRBJ1-1, with 11 bases identical to TRBD1. Germline-derived CDR1 and CDR2 are SGHTA and FQGTGA. The CDR3 extends over 15 amino acids.

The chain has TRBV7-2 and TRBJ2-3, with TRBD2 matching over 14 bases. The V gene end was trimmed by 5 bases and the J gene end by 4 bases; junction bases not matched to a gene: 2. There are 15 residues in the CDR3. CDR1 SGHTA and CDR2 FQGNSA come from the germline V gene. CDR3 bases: TGTGCCAGCAGCCCGACTAGCGGGGGGGCAGATACGCAGTATTTT. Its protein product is CASSPTSGGADTQYF.

CDR3 nucleotide sequence: TGTGCCAGCTCAGAAGGTCCGACGGGTTCACCCCTCCACTTT. Translation gives CASSEGPTGSPLHF. The chain employs TRBV18 and TRBJ1-6, with D uncertain. V was cut by 5 bases and J by 9 bases, with 14 bases left in between. The germline V gene encodes CDR1 KGHSH and CDR2 LQKENI. The CDR3 covers 14 residues.